In its sample, the clone carrying this T cell receptor (beta chain) was seen a few times. The antigen remains undetermined. The data derive from a study of response to subunit inactivated influenza vaccine. Points from the study as a whole: Seasonal influenza vaccination, on each occasion, was suggested by the authors to recruit few new T cells.

The CDR3 is made up of 16 amino acids. The germline CDR1 and CDR2 sequences are MNHNS and SASEGT. Losses at the gene ends were 0 bases for V and 0 bases for J; bases not matched to a gene: 2. TCRdb used MiXCR to reprocess the RT-PCR reads, holding one entry per CDR3 protein. The repertoire holds 500,000 to 600,000 distinct CDR3 sequences, about 12% seen once, with roughly 10% in the top ten. The material sequenced was PBMCs from blood, taken on the day of vaccination. The clonotype was recovered from a man in his fifties who received an inactivated influenza vaccine. The chain has TRBV6-1 and TRBJ2-1; TRBD2 matches at 7 bases. The CDR3: CASSEALAGSYNEQFF. The CDR3 region has the DNA TGTGCCAGCAGTGAAGCCTTAGCGGGCTCCTACAATGAGCAGTTCTTC.